Detailed here is one T cell receptor (beta chain). The sample holds other DNA sequences that translate to the same CDR3. Per the study methods: Nucleated cell counts were estimated from reference gene primer amplification. Profiling relied on immunoSEQ multiplex PCR, and the TCRdb table lists in-frame clones only, not all of them. D and trimming come from the DNA, and the V and J calls and clone size come from that table. Here the sample spans roughly 340,000 clones, about nine tenths being singletons. These data come from a study of blood T cell repertoires in COVID-19. Study-wide background: Specimens from acute and convalescent COVID-19 originated in the United States, Italy and Spain.

Recruited during active infection, patients (from Seattle) were subsequently followed longitudinally. Germline-derived CDR1 and CDR2 are KGHSH and LQKENI. This CDR3 contains 14 residues. Deletions cut 1 base from V and 4 bases from J, with 8 bases between. V gene TRBV18 combines with J gene TRBJ1-5, with D hard to call. This clonotype was obtained from a woman aged 70-85 years with COVID-19, enrolled during active disease. The sample taken for sequencing was peripheral blood. Here the CDR3 DNA reads TGTGCCAGCTCACCACAGGGAGCTAATCAGCCCCAGCATTTT. It encodes CASSPQGANQPQHF.